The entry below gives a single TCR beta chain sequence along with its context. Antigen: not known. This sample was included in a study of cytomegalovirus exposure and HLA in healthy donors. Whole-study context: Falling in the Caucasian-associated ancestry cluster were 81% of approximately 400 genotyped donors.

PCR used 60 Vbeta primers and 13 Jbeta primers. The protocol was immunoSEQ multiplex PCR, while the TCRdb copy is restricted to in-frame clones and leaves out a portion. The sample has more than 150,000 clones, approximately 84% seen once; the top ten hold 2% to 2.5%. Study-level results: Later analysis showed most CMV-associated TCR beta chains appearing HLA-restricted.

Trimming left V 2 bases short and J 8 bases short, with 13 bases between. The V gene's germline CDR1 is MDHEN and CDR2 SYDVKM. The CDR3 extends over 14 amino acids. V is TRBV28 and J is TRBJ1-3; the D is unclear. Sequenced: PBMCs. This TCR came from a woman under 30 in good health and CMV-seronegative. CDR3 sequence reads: CASSLLQDGDTIYF. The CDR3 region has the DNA TGTGCCAGCAGTTTACTCCAGGACGGGGACACCATATATTTT.